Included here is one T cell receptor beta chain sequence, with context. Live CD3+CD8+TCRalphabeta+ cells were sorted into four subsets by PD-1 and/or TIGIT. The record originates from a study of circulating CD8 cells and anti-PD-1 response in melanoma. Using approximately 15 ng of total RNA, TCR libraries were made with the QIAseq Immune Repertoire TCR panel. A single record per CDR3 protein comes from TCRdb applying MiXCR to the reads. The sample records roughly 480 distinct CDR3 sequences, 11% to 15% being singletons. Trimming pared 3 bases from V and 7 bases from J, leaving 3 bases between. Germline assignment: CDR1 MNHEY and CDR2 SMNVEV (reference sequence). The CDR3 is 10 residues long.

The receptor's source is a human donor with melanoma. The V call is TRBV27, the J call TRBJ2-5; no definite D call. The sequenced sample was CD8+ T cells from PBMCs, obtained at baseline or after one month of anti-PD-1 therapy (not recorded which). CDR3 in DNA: TGTGCCAGCAGTTTGAGGACCCAGTACTTC. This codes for CASSLRTQYF.